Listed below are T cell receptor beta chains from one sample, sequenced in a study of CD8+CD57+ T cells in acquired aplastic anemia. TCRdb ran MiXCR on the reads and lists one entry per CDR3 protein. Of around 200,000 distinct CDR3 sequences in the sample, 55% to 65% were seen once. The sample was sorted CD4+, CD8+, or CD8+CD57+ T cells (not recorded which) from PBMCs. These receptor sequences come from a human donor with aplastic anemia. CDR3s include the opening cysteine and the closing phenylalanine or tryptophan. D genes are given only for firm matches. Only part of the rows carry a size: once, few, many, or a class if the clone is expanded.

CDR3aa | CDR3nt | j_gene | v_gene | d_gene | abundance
CASSWGQGGNQPQHF | TGTGCCAGCAGCTGGGGACAGGGAGGCAATCAGCCCCAGCATTTT | TRBJ1-5 | TRBV7-3 | TRBD1 | NA
CASSVAGGGYTDTQYF | TGTGCCAGCAGCGTGGCCGGGGGTGGCTACACAGATACGCAGTATTTT | TRBJ2-3 | TRBV7-8 | NA | NA
CASSASGGESYEQYF | TGTGCCAGCAGTGCTAGCGGGGGGGAATCCTACGAGCAGTACTTC | TRBJ2-7 | TRBV2 | TRBD2 | NA
CASGAGAYEQYF | TGTGCCAGCGGGGCAGGAGCCTACGAGCAGTACTTC | TRBJ2-7 | TRBV2 | NA | NA
CASSPGSGYGYTF | TGTGCCAGCAGTCCGGGTAGTGGCTATGGCTACACCTTC | TRBJ1-2 | TRBV6-5 | NA | many
CASGFETWGSGNTIYF | TGTGCTAGTGGTTTCGAGACCTGGGGCTCTGGAAACACCATATATTTT | TRBJ1-3 | TRBV12-5 | NA | many
CASSLGGYIGGANVLTF | TGTGCCAGCAGCTTAGGGGGATACATAGGTGGGGCCAACGTCCTGACTTTC | TRBJ2-6 | TRBV7-6 | NA | NA
CASSLAAGDHYEQYF | TGCGCCAGCAGCTTGGCCGCGGGGGATCACTACGAGCAGTACTTC | TRBJ2-7 | TRBV5-1 | TRBD2 | NA
CASSQERWTHEQYF | TGTGCCAGCAGCCAAGAGAGGTGGACCCACGAGCAGTACTTC | TRBJ2-7 | TRBV7-8 | NA | NA
CASSWGRQGRSFGYGYTF | TGTGCCAGCAGCTGGGGAAGGCAGGGGCGATCCTTCGGATATGGCTACACCTTC | TRBJ1-2 | TRBV5-6 | NA | many
CATLRQGRYNEQFF | TGTGCCACGCTGCGACAGGGACGGTACAATGAGCAGTTCTTC | TRBJ2-1 | TRBV10-3 | TRBD1 | NA
CASSDGAGEPTDTQYF | TGTGCCAGCAGTGATGGGGCGGGGGAACCCACAGATACGCAGTATTTT | TRBJ2-3 | TRBV25-1 | TRBD2 | NA
CASSLHTAYEQCF | TGCGCCAGCAGCTTACACACTGCCTACGAGCAGTGCTTC | TRBJ2-7 | TRBV5-1 | NA | NA
CAIRTEAGNTIYF | TGTGCCATCAGAACGGAGGCCGGAAACACCATATATTTT | TRBJ1-3 | TRBV10-3 | NA | NA
CASSEGPEAFF | TGTGCCAGCAGTGAAGGACCTGAAGCTTTCTTT | TRBJ1-1 | TRBV7-9 | NA | NA
CASSPINNEQFF | TGTGCCAGCAGCCCAATCAACAATGAGCAGTTCTTC | TRBJ2-1 | TRBV7-9 | NA | NA
CASNEQGNSPLHF | TGTGCCAGCAACGAACAGGGGAACTCACCCCTCCACTTT | TRBJ1-6 | TRBV7-9 | TRBD1 | NA
CASSRGGEQYF | TGTGCCAGCAGCCGGGGGGGGGAGCAGTACTTC | TRBJ2-7 | TRBV11-2 | TRBD2 | NA
CASSSPGPEQYF | TGTGCCAGCAGCTCTCCGGGGCCCGAGCAGTACTTC | TRBJ2-7 | TRBV5-8 | NA | once
CSVIRGSGEQYF | TGCAGCGTTATCAGGGGGTCTGGCGAGCAGTACTTC | TRBJ2-7 | TRBV29-1 | TRBD1 | NA
CSARVAGAENEQYF | TGCAGTGCTAGAGTAGCGGGAGCTGAGAACGAGCAGTACTTC | TRBJ2-7 | TRBV20-1 | TRBD2 | NA
CASSLGTAFYEQYF | TGTGCCAGCAGCCTAGGGACAGCTTTCTACGAGCAGTACTTC | TRBJ2-7 | TRBV14 | TRBD1 | NA
CASSLLLAGGEQYF | TGTGCCAGCAGTTTATTACTAGCGGGGGGCGAGCAGTACTTC | TRBJ2-7 | TRBV27 | TRBD2 | NA
CASSSYTYEQYF | TGCGCCAGCAGCTCTTACACTTACGAGCAGTACTTC | TRBJ2-7 | TRBV5-1 | NA | once
CASSPLSAQGAYEQYF | TGTGCCAGCAGCCCCCTATCTGCACAGGGCGCCTACGAGCAGTACTTC | TRBJ2-7 | TRBV7-6 | NA | many
CASSLDTFQETQYF | TGCGCCAGCAGCTTGGACACCTTCCAAGAGACCCAGTACTTC | TRBJ2-5 | TRBV5-1 | NA | many
CASSFDLSYGYTF | TGTGCCAGCAGCTTTGATCTTTCCTATGGCTACACCTTC | TRBJ1-2 | TRBV7-9 | NA | once